The clone carrying this T cell receptor (beta chain) appeared once. As yet, its antigen is unknown. These data are taken from a study of shared clonotypes between healthy human individuals. Study background: Per donor, three plates held CD4 naive cells, three held CD4 memory, two held CD8 naive and one held CD8 memory.

Trimming cost V 4 bases and J 3 bases, with 13 bases left between them. The CDR3 loop spans 14 amino acids. The germline gives CDR1 MNHGY, CDR2 SVAAGI. Terminally differentiated effector memory CD45RA+ cells were excluded from the naive CD8 cells, which were CD45RO-negative and positively selected for CCR7. Findings and caveats of the study: Non-shared clonotypes had lower generation probabilities than clonotypes shared by all four sorted-subset donors.

A deep-level run was used for the assay. Generated by immunoSEQ multiplex PCR, the TCRdb table keeps only in-frame clones and is missing some. Altogether roughly 2,000,000 clones are present, about 95% being singletons, with the ten largest covering 1.2%. V gene TRBV6-9 combines with J gene TRBJ2-7; tentatively, D is TRBD1 (6 bases). This clonotype originated in a man younger than 30 in good health. Specimen: naive CD8+ T cells sorted from blood. CDR3 protein: CASSSLDSNYEQYF. The CDR3 DNA is TGTGCCAGCAGTTCGTTGGACAGTAACTACGAGCAGTACTTC.